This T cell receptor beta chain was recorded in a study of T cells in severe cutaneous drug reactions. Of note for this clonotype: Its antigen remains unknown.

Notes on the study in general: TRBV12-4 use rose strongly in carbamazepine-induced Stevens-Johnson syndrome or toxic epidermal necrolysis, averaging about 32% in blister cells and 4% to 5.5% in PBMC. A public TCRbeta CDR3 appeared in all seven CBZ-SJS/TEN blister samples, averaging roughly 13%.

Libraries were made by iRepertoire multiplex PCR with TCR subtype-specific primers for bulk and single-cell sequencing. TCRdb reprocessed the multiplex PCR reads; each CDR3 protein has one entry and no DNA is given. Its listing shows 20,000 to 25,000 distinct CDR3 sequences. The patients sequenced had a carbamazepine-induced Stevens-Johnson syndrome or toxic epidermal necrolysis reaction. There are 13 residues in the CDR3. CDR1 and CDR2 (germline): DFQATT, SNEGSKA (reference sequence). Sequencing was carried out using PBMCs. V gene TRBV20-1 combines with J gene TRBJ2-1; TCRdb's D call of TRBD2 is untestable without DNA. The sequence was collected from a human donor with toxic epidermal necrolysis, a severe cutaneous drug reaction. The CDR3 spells CSAPGTSRNEQFF.